This TCR beta chain came from a study of T cell repertoires in cytomegalovirus infection. Study-wide results and caveats: Predominance within the ex vivo response was attributable to HLA-C-restricted CMV-specific TCR beta clonotypes.

This clonotype showed up just a few times. Its antigen is not identified. TCRdb processed the reads anew with MiXCR; each CDR3 protein has one entry. The sample has more than 500,000 distinct CDR3 sequences, about 17% seen once. J lost 0 bases, V lost 0 bases, and 11 bases had no gene match. The length of the CDR3 is 20 residues. Germline lookup yields CDR1 MGHRA and CDR2 YSYEKL. Sequenced material: CD8+ T cells from PBMCs. The source is a human donor in good health (CMV status not recorded). Some clones in this sample may be carry-over from other donors' samples. The rearrangement uses TRBV4-1 and TRBJ2-7, with 13 bases identical to TRBD2. As DNA, the CDR3 is TGCGCCAGCAGCCAAGAGCAGCTGGGACTAGCGGGGCTGCTCTCCTACGAGCAGTACTTC. Encoded protein: CASSQEQLGLAGLLSYEQYF.